Included here is one T cell receptor beta chain sequence, with context. In the original analysis: Scientists estimated how many nucleated cells there were by amplifying reference gene primers. Repertoires were generated with immunoSEQ multiplex PCR, while TCRdb's copy carries only in-frame clones and drops some. Clone size and the V and J calls come from that table; the DNA yielded D and trimming. Here the sample spans about 200,000 clones, 85% to 90% being singletons. These data are taken from a study of blood T cell repertoires in COVID-19. What was sequenced was peripheral blood. The TCR was taken from a man younger than 35 with active or convalescent COVID-19.

The CDR3 region has the DNA TGTGCCAGCAGCTTAATGGGGGAGGGCCTCAATGAGCAGTTCTTC. Translation gives CASSLMGEGLNEQFF. V usage is TRBV13 and J usage is TRBJ2-1, with 7 bases fitting TRBD2. This CDR3 is built from 15 residues. Germline V gives CDR1 PRHDT, CDR2 FYEKMQ (reference sequence). V lost 2 bases, J lost 6 bases, and 7 bases stayed unmatched.